The 3 T cell receptor beta chains in this list originate from one sample, sequenced in a study of blood T cells in healthy people across ages. Combining a sample-barcoded 5' primer with a J-beta primer mix, a second PCR ran for roughly 7 to 11 cycles. TCRdb processed the 5' RACE reads anew with MiXCR; each CDR3 protein has one entry. Among some 800,000 distinct CDR3 sequences, 44% were seen once, and the ten largest hold roughly a fifth. The source material was blood. Receptor source: a man in his 60s in good health.

CDR3 residues: CSARIASPGAAYNEQFF. DNA for the CDR3: TGCAGTGCTAGGATCGCTTCGCCGGGGGCCGCCTACAATGAGCAGTTCTTC. The chain carries TRBV20-1 and TRBJ2-1; tentatively, D is TRBD1 or TRBD2 (6 bases each). The CDR3 has 17 residues. The V end was cut by 3 bases, the J end by 2 bases, with 20 bases between. Germline V gene data show CDR1 as DFQATT and CDR2 as SNEGSKA (reference sequence).

A note on this clonotype: A junction end diverges from the germline sequence, so it may reflect a read error. The chain employs TRBV12-3 or TRBV12-4 and TRBJ1-2; D perhaps matches TRBD1 (5 bases). The CDR3 runs 14 residues. CDR3 DNA sequence: TGTGCCAGCAGCCAAGGGACGCCAATGCAGGGCTATACCTTC. Its protein is CASSQGTPMQGYTF.

The rearrangement joins TRBV29-1 to TRBJ2-5; either TRBD1 or TRBD2 may supply D (6 bases each). V lost 5 bases and J lost 11, with 18 bases in between. The CDR3 is 12 amino acids. Germline V lookup: CDR1 SQVTM, CDR2 ANQGSEA. DNA for the CDR3: TGCAGCGTTAATAACGGGGGCGGGGAGCAGTACTTC. It codes for CSVNNGGGEQYF.